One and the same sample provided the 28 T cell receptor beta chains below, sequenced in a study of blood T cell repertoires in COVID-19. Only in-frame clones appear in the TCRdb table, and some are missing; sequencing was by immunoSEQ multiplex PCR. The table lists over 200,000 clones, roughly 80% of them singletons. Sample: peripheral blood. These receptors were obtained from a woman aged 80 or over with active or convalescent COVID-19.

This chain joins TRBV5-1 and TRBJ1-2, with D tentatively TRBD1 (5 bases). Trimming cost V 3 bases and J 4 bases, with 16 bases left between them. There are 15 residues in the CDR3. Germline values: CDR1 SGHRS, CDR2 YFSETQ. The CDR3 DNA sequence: TGCGCCAGCAGCTCAGATCGGGGGTGGGGCTATGGCTACACCTTC. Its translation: CASSSDRGWGYGYTF.

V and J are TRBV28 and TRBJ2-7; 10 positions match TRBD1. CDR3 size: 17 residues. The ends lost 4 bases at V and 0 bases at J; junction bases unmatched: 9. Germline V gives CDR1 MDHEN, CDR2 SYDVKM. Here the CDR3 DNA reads TGTGCCAGCAGTTACCCTGGGACAGGGGAGAACTCCTACGAGCAGTACTTC. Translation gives CASSYPGTGENSYEQYF.

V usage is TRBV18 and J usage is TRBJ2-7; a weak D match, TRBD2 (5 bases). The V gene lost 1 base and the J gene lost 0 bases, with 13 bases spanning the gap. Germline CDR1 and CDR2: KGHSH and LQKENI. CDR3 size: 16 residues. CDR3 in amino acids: CASSPQYGVISYEQYF. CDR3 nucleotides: TGTGCCAGCTCACCACAATACGGGGTCATCTCCTACGAGCAGTACTTC.

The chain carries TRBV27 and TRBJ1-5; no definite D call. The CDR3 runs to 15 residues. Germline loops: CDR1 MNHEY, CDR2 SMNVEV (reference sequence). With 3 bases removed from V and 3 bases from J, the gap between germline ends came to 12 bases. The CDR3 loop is CASSLSQAINQPQHF. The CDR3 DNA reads TGTGCCAGCAGTTTGTCCCAGGCGATCAATCAGCCCCAGCATTTT.

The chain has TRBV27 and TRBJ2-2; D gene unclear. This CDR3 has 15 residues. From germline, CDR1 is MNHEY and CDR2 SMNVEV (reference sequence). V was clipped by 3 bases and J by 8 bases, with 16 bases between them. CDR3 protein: CASSFWLGSPGELFF. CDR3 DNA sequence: TGTGCCAGCAGTTTTTGGCTAGGAAGCCCTGGGGAGCTGTTTTTT.

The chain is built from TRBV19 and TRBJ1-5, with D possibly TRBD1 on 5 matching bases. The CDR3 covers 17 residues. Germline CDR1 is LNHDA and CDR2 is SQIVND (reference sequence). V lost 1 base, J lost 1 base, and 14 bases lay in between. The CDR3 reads CASSIGTWARSNQPQHF. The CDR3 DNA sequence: TGTGCCAGTAGTATAGGGACATGGGCTAGGAGCAATCAGCCCCAGCATTTT.

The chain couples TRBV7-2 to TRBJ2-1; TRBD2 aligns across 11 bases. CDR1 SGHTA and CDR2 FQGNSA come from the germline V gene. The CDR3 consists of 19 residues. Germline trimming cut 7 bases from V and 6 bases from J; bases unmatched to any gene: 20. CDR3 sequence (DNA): TGTGCCAGCACCCCGGGAGGTCGACTAGCGGGATTCGATGGCAATGAGCAGTTCTTC. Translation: CASTPGGRLAGFDGNEQFF.

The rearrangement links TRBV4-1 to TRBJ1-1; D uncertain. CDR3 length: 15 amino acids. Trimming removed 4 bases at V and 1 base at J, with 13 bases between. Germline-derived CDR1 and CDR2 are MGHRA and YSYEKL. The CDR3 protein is CASSPSGYKNTEAFF. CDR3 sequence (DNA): TGCGCCAGCAGCCCTTCGGGGTACAAGAACACTGAAGCTTTCTTT.

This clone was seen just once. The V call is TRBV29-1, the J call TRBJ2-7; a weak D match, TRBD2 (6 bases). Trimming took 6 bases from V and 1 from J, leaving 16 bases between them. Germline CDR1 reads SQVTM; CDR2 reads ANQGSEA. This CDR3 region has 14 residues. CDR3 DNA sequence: TGCAGCGTCACCGGGACTCTCGAATCCTACGAGCAGTACTTC. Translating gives CSVTGTLESYEQYF.

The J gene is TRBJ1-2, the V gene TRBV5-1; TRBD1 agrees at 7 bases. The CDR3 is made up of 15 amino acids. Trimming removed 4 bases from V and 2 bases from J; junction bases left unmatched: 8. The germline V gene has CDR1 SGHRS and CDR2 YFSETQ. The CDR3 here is CASSHRQGRNYGYTF. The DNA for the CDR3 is TGCGCCAGCAGCCACCGACAGGGAAGAAACTATGGCTACACCTTC.

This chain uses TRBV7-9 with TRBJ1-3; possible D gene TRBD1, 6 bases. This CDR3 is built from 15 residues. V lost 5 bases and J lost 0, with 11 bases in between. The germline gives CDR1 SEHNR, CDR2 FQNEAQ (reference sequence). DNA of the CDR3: TGTGCCAGCAGCCACGGGGGGCGCTCTGGAAACACCATATATTTT. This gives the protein CASSHGGRSGNTIYF.

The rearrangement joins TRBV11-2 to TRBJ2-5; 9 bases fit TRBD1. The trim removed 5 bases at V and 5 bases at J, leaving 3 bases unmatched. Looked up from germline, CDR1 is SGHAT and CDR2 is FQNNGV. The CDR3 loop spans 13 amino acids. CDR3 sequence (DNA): TGTGCCAGCAGCCGACAGGGGGTGGAGACCCAGTACTTC. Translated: CASSRQGVETQYF.

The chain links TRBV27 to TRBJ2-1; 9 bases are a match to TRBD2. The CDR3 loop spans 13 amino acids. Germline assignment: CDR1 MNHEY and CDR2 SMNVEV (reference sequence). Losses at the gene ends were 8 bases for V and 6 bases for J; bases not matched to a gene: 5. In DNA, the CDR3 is TGTGCCAGCGTAGGACTAGCGCCCAATGAGCAGTTCTTC. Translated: CASVGLAPNEQFF.

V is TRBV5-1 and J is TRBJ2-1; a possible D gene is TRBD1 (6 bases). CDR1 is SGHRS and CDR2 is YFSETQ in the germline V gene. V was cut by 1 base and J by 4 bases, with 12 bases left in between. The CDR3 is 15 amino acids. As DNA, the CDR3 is TGCGCCAGCAGCTTGTTGGACAGTCTATACAATGAGCAGTTCTTC. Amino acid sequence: CASSLLDSLYNEQFF.

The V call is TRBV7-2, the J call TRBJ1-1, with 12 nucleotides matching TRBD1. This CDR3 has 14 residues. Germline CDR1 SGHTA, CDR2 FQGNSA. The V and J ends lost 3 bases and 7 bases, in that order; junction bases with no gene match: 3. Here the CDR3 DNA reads TGTGCCAGCAGCTTGGGACAGGGGGCTTATGAAGCTTTCTTT. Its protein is CASSLGQGAYEAFF.

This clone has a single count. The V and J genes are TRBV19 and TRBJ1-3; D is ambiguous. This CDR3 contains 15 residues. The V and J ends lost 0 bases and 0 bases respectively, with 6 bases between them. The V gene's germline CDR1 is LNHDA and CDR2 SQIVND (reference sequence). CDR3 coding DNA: TGTGCCAGTAGTATAGAAACAAGCTCTGGAAACACCATATATTTT. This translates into CASSIETSSGNTIYF.

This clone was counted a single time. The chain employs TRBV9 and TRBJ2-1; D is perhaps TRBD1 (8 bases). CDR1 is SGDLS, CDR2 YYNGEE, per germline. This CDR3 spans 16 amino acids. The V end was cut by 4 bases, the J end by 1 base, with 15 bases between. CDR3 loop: CASSRQQGGSYNEQFF. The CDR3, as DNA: TGTGCCAGCAGCAGACAACAGGGGGGGTCCTACAATGAGCAGTTCTTC.

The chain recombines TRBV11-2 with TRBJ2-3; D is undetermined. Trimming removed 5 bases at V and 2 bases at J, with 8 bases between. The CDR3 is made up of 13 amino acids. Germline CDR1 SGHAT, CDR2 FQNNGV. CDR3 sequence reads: CASSLTPTDTQYF. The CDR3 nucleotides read TGTGCCAGCAGCCTAACCCCCACAGATACGCAGTATTTT.

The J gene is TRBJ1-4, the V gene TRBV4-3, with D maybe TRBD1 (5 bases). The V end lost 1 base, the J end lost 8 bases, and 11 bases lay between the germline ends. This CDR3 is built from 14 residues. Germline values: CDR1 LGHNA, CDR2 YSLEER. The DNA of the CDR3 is TGCGCCAGCAGCCAAGCCAGGGCTGGGGAAAAACTGTTTTTT. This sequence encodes CASSQARAGEKLFF.

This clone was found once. CDR3 DNA: TGTGCCAGCAGCTTCAGGGGGAACTCCTACAATGAGCAGTTCTTC. It translates to CASSFRGNSYNEQFF. The V gene is TRBV5-6, the J gene TRBJ2-1; 7 nucleotides match TRBD1. The CDR3 totals 15 residues. CDR1 is SGHDT, CDR2 YYEEEE, per germline. Trimming cost V 2 bases and J 0 bases; bases outside gene matches: 2.

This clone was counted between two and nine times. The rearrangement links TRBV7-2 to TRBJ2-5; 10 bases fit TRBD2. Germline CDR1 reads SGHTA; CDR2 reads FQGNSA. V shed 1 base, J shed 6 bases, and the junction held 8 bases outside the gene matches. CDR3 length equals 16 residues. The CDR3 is CASSLVSGRPPKTQYF. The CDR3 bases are TGTGCCAGCAGCTTAGTTAGCGGGAGGCCTCCGAAGACCCAGTACTTC.

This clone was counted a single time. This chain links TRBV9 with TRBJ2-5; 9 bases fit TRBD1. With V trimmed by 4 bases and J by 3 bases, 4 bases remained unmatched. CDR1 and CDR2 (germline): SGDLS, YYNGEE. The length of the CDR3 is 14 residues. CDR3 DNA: TGTGCCAGCAGCCCCACAGGGGGCAAAGAGACCCAGTACTTC. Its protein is CASSPTGGKETQYF. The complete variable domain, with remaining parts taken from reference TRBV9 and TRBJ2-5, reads DSGVTQTPKHLITATGQRVTLRCSPRSGDLSVYWYQQSLDQGLQFLIQYYNGEERAKGNILERFSAQQFPDLHSELNLSSLELGDSALYFCASSPTGGKETQYFGPGTRLLVL.

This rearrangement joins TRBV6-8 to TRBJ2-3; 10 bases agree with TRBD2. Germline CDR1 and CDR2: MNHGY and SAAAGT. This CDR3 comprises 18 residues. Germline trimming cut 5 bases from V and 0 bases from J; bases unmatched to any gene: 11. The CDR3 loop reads CASSQKREGSSSTDTQYF. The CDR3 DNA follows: TGTGCCAGCAGTCAAAAGCGGGAGGGTTCGTCGAGCACAGATACGCAGTATTTT.

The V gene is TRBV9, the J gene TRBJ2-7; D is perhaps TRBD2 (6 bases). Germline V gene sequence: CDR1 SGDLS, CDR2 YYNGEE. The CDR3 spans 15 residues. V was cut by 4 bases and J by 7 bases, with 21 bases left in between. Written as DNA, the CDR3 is TGTGCCAGCAGCTTACTACCGGGAGCCTGGTATGAGCAGTACTTC. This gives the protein CASSLLPGAWYEQYF.

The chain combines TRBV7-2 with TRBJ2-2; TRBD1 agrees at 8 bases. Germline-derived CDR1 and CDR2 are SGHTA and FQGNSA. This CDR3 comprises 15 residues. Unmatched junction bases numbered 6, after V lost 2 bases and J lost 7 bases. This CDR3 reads CASSLTQGAVGELFF. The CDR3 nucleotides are TGTGCCAGCAGCTTAACTCAGGGGGCGGTCGGGGAGCTGTTTTTT.

The CDR3 coding sequence is TGTGCCAGCAGCCCCGGGACTACGCGGGGCACCGGGGAGCTGTTTTTT. Encoded protein: CASSPGTTRGTGELFF. J is TRBJ2-2 and V is TRBV5-4; 7 bases are a match to TRBD2. Trimming at V came to 4 bases and at J to 4 bases, leaving 10 bases not matched to a gene. The CDR3 has 16 amino acids. CDR1 and CDR2 from the germline V gene are SGHNT and YYREEE (reference sequence).

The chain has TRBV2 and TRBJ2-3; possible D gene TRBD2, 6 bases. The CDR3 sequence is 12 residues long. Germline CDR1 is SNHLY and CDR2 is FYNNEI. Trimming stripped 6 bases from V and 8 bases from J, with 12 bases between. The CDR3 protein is CASRAPGGTQYF. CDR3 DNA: TGTGCCAGCAGGGCTCCCGGGGGTACGCAGTATTTT.

CDR3 in DNA: TGTGCCAGCAGCCTTCCGGAGCAGGGCGGCGGCTACACCTTC. It is translated as CASSLPEQGGGYTF. The chain recombines TRBV5-4 with TRBJ1-2; a weak D match, TRBD1 (5 bases). The germline gives CDR1 SGHNT, CDR2 YYREEE (reference sequence). Trimming cost V 4 bases and J 8 bases, with 18 bases left between them. The CDR3 length is 14 residues.